This T cell receptor beta chain is drawn from a study of HIV-infected patients and healthy controls. Study conclusions and caveats: HIV-infected repertoires had significantly higher mean Gini indices than controls, possibly reflecting oligoclonality. Untreated HIV+ repertoires had roughly threefold fewer distinct CDR3s and lower Shannon diversity than healthy controls. HIV+ repertoires were severely depleted of MAIT alpha-chain CDR3s, unlike healthy controls.

This clonotype counts as medium-sized. Its target is unknown. Whole blood was used without fractionation, so all unsorted peripheral T cells were included. A roughly 2.4 ml peripheral blood sample was taken for RNA. Germline lookup yields CDR1 PRHDT and CDR2 FYEKMQ (reference sequence). CDR3 size: 17 residues. V shed 0 bases and J shed 3 bases, with 16 bases lying between them. Approximately 510 ng RNA was reverse transcribed with alpha and beta constant-region primers. Each of the alpha and beta chains got its own library through chain-specific third strand synthesis with indices. From the 5' RACE reads, TCRdb called clonotypes with MiXCR, one entry per CDR3 protein. This table has some 8,600 distinct CDR3 sequences, 6% to 7.5% appearing once.

The TCR was taken from an adult with HIV infection. This sequence joins TRBV13 and TRBJ2-3, with D possibly being TRBD2 (5 bases). The material was blood, obtained before antiretroviral therapy. The CDR3 loop reads CASSLGLVEASTDTQYF. In DNA, the CDR3 is TGTGCCAGCAGCTTAGGCCTCGTGGAGGCCTCGACAGATACGCAGTATTTT.